This T cell receptor (beta chain) comes out of a study of blood T cell repertoires in COVID-19. Background on the study: Sites across the United States, Italy and Spain contributed samples from acute and convalescent COVID-19.

The CDR3 is 18 residues long. Trimming removed 1 base from V and 7 bases from J; junction bases left unmatched: 13. Germline V gives CDR1 SGHTA, CDR2 FQGNSA. Profiling relied on immunoSEQ multiplex PCR, and the TCRdb table lists in-frame clones only, not all of them. The table shows around 260,000 clones, with about 88% occurring only once. Sequencing input: peripheral blood. This TCR was recovered from a man between 60 and 70 years old who had recovered from COVID-19. The rearrangement links TRBV7-2 to TRBJ2-4, with 10 bases that match TRBD2. CDR3 amino acids: CASSLEWASGGNLNIQYF. The CDR3 nucleotides read TGTGCCAGCAGCTTAGAGTGGGCTAGCGGGGGTAATCTGAACATTCAGTACTTC.